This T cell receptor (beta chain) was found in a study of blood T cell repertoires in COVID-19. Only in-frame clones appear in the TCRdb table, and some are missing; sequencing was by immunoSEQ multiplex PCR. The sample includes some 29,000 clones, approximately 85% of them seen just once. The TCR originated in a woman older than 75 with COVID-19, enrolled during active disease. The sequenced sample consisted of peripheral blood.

The CDR3 DNA follows: TGTGCCTGGAGCAAAGGGAGGGCAATGGGAGAGCAGTTCTTC. Translated, it gives CAWSKGRAMGEQFF. This sequence joins TRBV30 and TRBJ2-1; the match to TRBD2 covers 7 bases. Germline CDR1 and CDR2: GTSNPN and SVGIG (reference sequence). The CDR3 spans 14 residues. Losses at the gene ends were 3 bases for V and 10 bases for J; bases not matched to a gene: 12.